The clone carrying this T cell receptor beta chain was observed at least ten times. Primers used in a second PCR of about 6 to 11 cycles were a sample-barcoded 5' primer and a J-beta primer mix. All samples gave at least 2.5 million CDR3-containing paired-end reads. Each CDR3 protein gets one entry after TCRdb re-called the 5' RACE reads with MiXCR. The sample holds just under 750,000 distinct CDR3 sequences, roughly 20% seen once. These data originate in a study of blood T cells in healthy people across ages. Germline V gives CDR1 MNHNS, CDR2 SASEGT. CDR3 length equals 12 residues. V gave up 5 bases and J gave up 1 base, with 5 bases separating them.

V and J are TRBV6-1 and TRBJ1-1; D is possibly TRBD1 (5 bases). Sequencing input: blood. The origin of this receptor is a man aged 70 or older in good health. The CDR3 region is CASSQGNTEAFF. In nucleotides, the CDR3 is TGTGCCAGCAGTCAGGGGAACACTGAAGCTTTCTTT.